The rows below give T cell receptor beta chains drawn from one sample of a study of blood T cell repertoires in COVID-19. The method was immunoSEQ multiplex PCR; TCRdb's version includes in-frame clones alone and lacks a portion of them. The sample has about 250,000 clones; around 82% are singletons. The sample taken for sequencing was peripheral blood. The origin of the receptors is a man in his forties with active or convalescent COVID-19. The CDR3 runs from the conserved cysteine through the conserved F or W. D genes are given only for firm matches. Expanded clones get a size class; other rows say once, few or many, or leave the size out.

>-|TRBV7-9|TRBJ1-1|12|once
TGTGCCAGCAGCACGACCAGGGAAATGACTTTCTTT
CASSTTREMTFF
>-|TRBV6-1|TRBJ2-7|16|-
TGTGCCAGCAGTGAAGGGTTCGACGGGGGAACCTACGAGCAGTACTTC
CASSEGFDGGTYEQYF
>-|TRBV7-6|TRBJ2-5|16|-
TGTGCCAGCAGCTTACAACCAGGGGGGAGCCAAGAGACCCAGTACTTC
CASSLQPGGSQETQYF
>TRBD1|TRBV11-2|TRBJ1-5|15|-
TGTGCCAGCAGCCGGACAGGGGATAGCAATCAGCCCCAGCATTTT
CASSRTGDSNQPQHF
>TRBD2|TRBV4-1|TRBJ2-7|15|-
TGCGCCAGCAGCCAAGTGGTTAGCGGGAGAGGCGAGCAGTACTTC
CASSQVVSGRGEQYF
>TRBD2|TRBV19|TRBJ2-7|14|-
TGTGCCAGCAGAACCGGGACTACCCCCTACGAGCAGTACTTC
CASRTGTTPYEQYF
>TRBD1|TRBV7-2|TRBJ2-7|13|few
TGTGCCAGCAGCCCCACAGGGGGTTACGAGCAGTACTTC
CASSPTGGYEQYF
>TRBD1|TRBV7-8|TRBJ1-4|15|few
TGTGCCAGCAGCCAACCGGGACAGGGGTTTGAAAAACTGTTTTTT
CASSQPGQGFEKLFF
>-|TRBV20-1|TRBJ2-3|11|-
TGCAGTGCTAGGTCGGGGGATACGCAGTATTTT
CSARSGDTQYF
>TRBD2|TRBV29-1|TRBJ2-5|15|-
TGCAGCGCTAAGACTAGCGGGGGGGCCTTCGAGACCCAGTACTTC
CSAKTSGGAFETQYF
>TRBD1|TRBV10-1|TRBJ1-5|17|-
TGCGCCAGCCCCGAGAAGGCAGGGGGCGAGAGCAATCAGCCCCAGCATTTT
CASPEKAGGESNQPQHF
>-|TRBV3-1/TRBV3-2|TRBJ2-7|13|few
TGTGCCAGCAGCCCCCCTTCGTCCTACGAGCAGTACTTC
CASSPPSSYEQYF
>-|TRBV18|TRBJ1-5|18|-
TGTGCCAGCTCACCAGAAGATGAGGGTAGTCGAGGCAATCAGCCCCAGCATTTT
CASSPEDEGSRGNQPQHF
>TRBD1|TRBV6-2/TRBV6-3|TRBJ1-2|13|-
TGTGCCAGCAGCACAGGGGTGGTATATGGCTACACCTTC
CASSTGVVYGYTF
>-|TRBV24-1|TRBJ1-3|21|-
TGTGCCACCAGTGATTTGAACCTCTTCGAAAAGAGACAGGTCTCTGGAAACACCATATATTTT
CATSDLNLFEKRQVSGNTIYF
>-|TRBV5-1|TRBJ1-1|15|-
TGCGCCAGCAGCTCGCGGGGGTTCTCGAACACTGAAGCTTTCTTT
CASSSRGFSNTEAFF
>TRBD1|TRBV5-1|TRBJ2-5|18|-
TGCGCCAGCAGCTTGTCCCCCCGGACAGGGACGAAGGAAGAGACCCAGTACTTC
CASSLSPRTGTKEETQYF
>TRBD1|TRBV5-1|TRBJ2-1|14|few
TGCGCCAGCAGCCTCCAACAGGGGTACAATGAGCAGTTCTTC
CASSLQQGYNEQFF
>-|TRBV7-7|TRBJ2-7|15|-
TGTGCTAGCAGCTTAGGGCCCTCTTCAACCTACGAGCAGTACTTC
CASSLGPSSTYEQYF
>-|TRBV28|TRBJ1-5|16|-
TGTGCCAGCAGCATTCTAGGCTTTCGGAGCAATCAGCCCCAGCATTTT
CASSILGFRSNQPQHF
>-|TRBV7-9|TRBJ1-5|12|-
TGTGCTGTTACAGAAAACAATCAGCCCCAGCATTTT
CAVTENNQPQHF
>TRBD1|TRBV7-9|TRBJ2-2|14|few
TGTGCCAGCCGCCGACAGGGGGACGCCGGGGAGCTGTTTTTT
CASRRQGDAGELFF
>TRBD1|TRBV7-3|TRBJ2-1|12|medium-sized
TGTGCCAGCCAGGGGGCCGACAATGAGCAGTTCTTC
CASQGADNEQFF
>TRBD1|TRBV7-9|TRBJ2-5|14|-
TGTGCCAGCAGCTTTGACAGGGCACAAGAGACCCAGTACTTC
CASSFDRAQETQYF
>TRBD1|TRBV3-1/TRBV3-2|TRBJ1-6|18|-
TGTGCCAGCAGCCAACCCGGGACAGGGGGTCTGTGGAATTCACCCCTCCACTTT
CASSQPGTGGLWNSPLHF
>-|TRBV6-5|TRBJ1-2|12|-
TGTGCCAGCAAGAACAGCGGCTATGGCTACACCTTC
CASKNSGYGYTF
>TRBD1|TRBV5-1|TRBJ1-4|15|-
TGCGCCAGCACCCCGGGGAAAGGGGGCCTTGAAAAACTGTTTTTT
CASTPGKGGLEKLFF
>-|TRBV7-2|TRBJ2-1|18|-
TGTGCCAGCAGCTTAGGACAATGGGTACGGACTGGATACAATGAGCAGTTCTTC
CASSLGQWVRTGYNEQFF
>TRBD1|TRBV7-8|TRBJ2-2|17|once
TGTGCCAGCAGCCTACGGACAGGGAAGGCGAACACCGGGGAGCTGTTTTTT
CASSLRTGKANTGELFF
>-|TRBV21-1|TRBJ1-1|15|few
TGTGCCAGCAGCAAAACGACAGACATGAACACTGAAGCTTTCTTT
CASSKTTDMNTEAFF
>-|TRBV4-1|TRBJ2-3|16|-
TGCGCCAGCAGCCAAGTCCTGGGGGGAGCGGGAGATACGCAGTATTTT
CASSQVLGGAGDTQYF
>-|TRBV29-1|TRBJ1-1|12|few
TGCAGCGTTGAAGATCGGGGGGATGAAGCTTTCTTT
CSVEDRGDEAFF
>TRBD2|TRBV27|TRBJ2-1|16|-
TGTGCCAGCAGCGCTTTGGCTAGCGGGAGTTCCGATGAGCAGTTCTTC
CASSALASGSSDEQFF
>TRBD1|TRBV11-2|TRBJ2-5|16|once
TGTGCCAGCAGCTTAGAACGGACAGGGGGTAGGGAGACCCAGTACTTC
CASSLERTGGRETQYF
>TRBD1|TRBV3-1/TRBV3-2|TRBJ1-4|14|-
TGTGCCAGCAGCCGACAGGGGGGTAATGAAAAACTGTTTTTT
CASSRQGGNEKLFF
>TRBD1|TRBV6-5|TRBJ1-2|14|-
TGTGCCAGCAGTCCGTACAGGGGGAACTATGGCTACACCTTC
CASSPYRGNYGYTF
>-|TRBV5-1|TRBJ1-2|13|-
TGCGCCAGCAGCCGGGAGGTCGAGGCAGGGGAAACCTTC
CASSREVEAGETF
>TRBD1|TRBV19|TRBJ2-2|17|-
TGTGCCAGTAGTCCATGGAGGGGGACAGGGTCAATCGGGGAGCTGTTTTTT
CASSPWRGTGSIGELFF
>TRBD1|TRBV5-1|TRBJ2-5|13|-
TGCGCCAGCAGTTACAGGGGCCAAGAGACCCAGTACTTC
CASSYRGQETQYF
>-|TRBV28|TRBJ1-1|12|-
TGTGCCAGCAGTCGGCAGGACACTGAAGCTTTCTTT
CASSRQDTEAFF
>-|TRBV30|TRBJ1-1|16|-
TGTGCCTGGAGTGGGATTGGGGTTCGGGGGGCGGCTGAAGCTTTCTTT
CAWSGIGVRGAAEAFF
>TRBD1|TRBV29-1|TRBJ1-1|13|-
TGCAGCGGGGACAGGATCATGAACACTGAAGCTTTCTTT
CSGDRIMNTEAFF
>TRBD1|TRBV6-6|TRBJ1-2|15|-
TGTGCCAGCAGATTCGACAGGGGGAGAGGCTATGGCTACACCTTC
CASRFDRGRGYGYTF
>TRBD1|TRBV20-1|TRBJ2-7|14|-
TGCAGTGCTAGTGGCACGGGACAGTCCTACGAGCAGTACTTC
CSASGTGQSYEQYF
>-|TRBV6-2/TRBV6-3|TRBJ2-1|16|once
TGTGCCAGCAGTAGATCTGGTAGCGCCTCCTACAATGAGCAGTTCTTC
CASSRSGSASYNEQFF
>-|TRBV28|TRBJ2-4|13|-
TGTGCCAGCGGAATGGGGGGGCCGGACATTCAGTACTTC
CASGMGGPDIQYF
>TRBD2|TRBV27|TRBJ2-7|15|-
TGTGCCAGCAGTTCCGTTACGGGACTAGCCTGGGAGCAGTACTTC
CASSSVTGLAWEQYF
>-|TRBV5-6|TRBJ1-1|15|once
TGTGCCAGCAACCCGGAGGCCAGCGGGAACACTGAAGCTTTCTTT
CASNPEASGNTEAFF
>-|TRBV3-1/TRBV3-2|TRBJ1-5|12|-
TGTGCCAGCAGCCAGTACAATCAGCCCCAGCATTTT
CASSQYNQPQHF
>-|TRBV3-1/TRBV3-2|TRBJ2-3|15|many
TGTGCCAGCAGCCAACTAGCTGCTAGCACAGATACGCAGTATTTT
CASSQLAASTDTQYF
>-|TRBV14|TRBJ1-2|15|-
TGTGCCAGCAGCCAGAGAGAGACAGGCCTCTATGGCTACACCTTC
CASSQRETGLYGYTF
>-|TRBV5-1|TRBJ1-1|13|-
TGCGCCAGCAGCTTGGGTAGGAACACTGAAGCTTTCTTT
CASSLGRNTEAFF
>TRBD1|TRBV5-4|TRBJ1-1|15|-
TGTGCCAGCAGCCCGACAGGGGGCGAGTACACTGAAGCTTTCTTT
CASSPTGGEYTEAFF
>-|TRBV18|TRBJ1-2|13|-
TGTGCCAGCTCACGGACACCCGCGGATGGCTACACCTTC
CASSRTPADGYTF
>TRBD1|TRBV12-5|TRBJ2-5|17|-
TGTGCTAGTGGTTTAGGACAGGGTGGTAGTCATAGAGAGACCCAGTACTTC
CASGLGQGGSHRETQYF
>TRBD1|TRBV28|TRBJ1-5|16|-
TGTGCCAGCAGTTTGAGACAGGGGAAGAGCAATCAGCCCCAGCATTTT
CASSLRQGKSNQPQHF
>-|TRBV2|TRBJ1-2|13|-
TGTGCCAGCACTGAGGGCCCTAACTATGGCTACACCTTC
CASTEGPNYGYTF
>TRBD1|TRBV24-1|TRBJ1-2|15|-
TGTGCCACCAGTGATTTCGTCGGGACAGGCTATGGCTACACCTTC
CATSDFVGTGYGYTF
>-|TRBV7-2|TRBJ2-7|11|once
TGTGCCAGCAGCCGACTCTACGAGCAGTACTTC
CASSRLYEQYF